This T cell receptor (beta chain) was found in a study of blood T cells in healthy people across ages. The study drew donors from healthy Caucasian individuals in Russia aged roughly 6 to 100. Sample-barcoded 5' priming and a J-beta primer mix drove a second PCR of roughly 7 to 11 cycles. TCRdb processed the 5' RACE reads anew with MiXCR; each CDR3 protein has one entry. Of 1.5 million to 2 million distinct CDR3 sequences listed, about 50% are singletons. This clonotype was recorded a few times. The sequence was collected from a woman in her thirties or forties in good health. The specimen sequenced was blood.

CDR3 DNA sequence: TGTGCCAGCAGCTTCCCAGGGCCTCGGTGGGAGCAGTACTTC. As protein: CASSFPGPRWEQYF. This rearrangement joins TRBV11-2 to TRBJ2-4, with D possibly being TRBD1 or TRBD2 (5 bases each). Trimming pared 3 bases from V and 13 bases from J, leaving 19 bases between. Looked up from germline, CDR1 is SGHAT and CDR2 is FQNNGV. This CDR3 has 14 residues.